The sample holds a few counts of the clone carrying this T cell receptor (beta chain). Its antigen remains unknown. This sample was included in a study of shared clonotypes between healthy human individuals. Study-level points and caveats: Sampling involved blood alone; tissue repertoires likely differ. What limited the represented genetic and exposure-history diversity was the small number of donors.

As processed by the authors: As immunoSEQ supplied junction-only sequences (without quality scores), filtering differed. Some clones are missing from TCRdb's copy, which holds only in-frame ones; the method was immunoSEQ multiplex PCR. V, J and clone size derive from that table, while D and trimming were established from the DNA sequence. This sample carries about 2.2 million clones, about 94% of them seen once, and the ten largest clones take roughly 1.7%. Trimming cost V 1 base and J 4 bases, with 10 bases left between them. The germline V gene has CDR1 MGHRA and CDR2 YSYEKL. There are 15 residues in the CDR3. Naive CD8 cells comprised CD45RO-negative, CCR7-positively selected cells, excluding terminally differentiated effector memory CD45RA+ cells.

This clonotype was sampled from a man younger than 35 in good health. Some clones in this sample may be carry-over from other donors' samples. The chain is built from TRBV4-1 and TRBJ2-2; no clear D gene. Sequencing input: naive CD8+ T cells from PBMCs. CDR3 bases: TGCGCCAGCAGCCAAGTATCGACCAGCACCGGGGAGCTGTTTTTT. The encoded protein is CASSQVSTSTGELFF.